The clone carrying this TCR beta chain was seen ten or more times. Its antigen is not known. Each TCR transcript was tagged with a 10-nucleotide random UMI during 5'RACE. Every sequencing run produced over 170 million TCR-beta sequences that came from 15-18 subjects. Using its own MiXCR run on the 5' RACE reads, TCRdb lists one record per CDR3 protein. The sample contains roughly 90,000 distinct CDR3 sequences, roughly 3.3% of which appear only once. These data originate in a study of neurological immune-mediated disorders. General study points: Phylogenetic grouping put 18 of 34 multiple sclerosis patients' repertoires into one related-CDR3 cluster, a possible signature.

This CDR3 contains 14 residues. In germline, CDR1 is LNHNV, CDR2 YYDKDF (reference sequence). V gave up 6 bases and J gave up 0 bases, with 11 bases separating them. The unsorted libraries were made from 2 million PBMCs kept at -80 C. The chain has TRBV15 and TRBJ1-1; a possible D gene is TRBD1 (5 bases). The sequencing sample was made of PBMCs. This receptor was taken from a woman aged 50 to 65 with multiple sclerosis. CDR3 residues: CATRRGGLNTEAFF. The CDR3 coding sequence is TGTGCCACCAGAAGGGGCGGTCTGAACACTGAAGCTTTCTTT.